One and the same sample provided the 3 T cell receptor beta chains below, sequenced in a study of PD-L1 blockade in urothelial cancer. TCRdb's table, derived via immunoSEQ multiplex PCR, lists solely in-frame clones and lacks some. The sample holds 48,000 or so clones, roughly 80% seen once. Time point meaning: peripheral blood 6 weeks after treatment start. Here the sequenced sample was PBMCs, taken around atezolizumab (anti-PD-L1) treatment. The receptor set was obtained from an older man with urothelial cancer.

A few counts support this clone. The chain uses TRBV5-4 and TRBJ2-2; the D gene is possibly TRBD1 (5 bases). The germline V gene has CDR1 SGHNT and CDR2 YYREEE (reference sequence). The CDR3 is made up of 15 amino acids. V shed 5 bases and J shed 0 bases, with 11 bases lying between them. As DNA, the CDR3 is TGTGCCAGCAGATTAGGACAAACGAACACCGGGGAGCTGTTTTTT. This gives the protein CASRLGQTNTGELFF.

This chain links TRBV28 with TRBJ2-7; 8 bases fit TRBD1. From germline, CDR1 is MDHEN and CDR2 SYDVKM. J was trimmed by 0 bases and V by 6 bases; bases with no gene match: 10. The CDR3 sequence is 16 residues long. The CDR3 DNA follows: TGTGCCAGCAGGCCTGACAGGGGACACAGCTCCTACGAGCAGTACTTC. Translating gives CASRPDRGHSSYEQYF.

The V gene is TRBV27, the J gene TRBJ2-6; no clear D. Germline lookup yields CDR1 MNHEY and CDR2 SMNVEV (reference sequence). The CDR3 totals 14 residues. The V end lost 4 bases, the J end lost 2 bases, and 6 bases lay between the germline ends. CDR3 region: CASSYTAGANVLTF. The CDR3 DNA follows: TGTGCCAGCAGTTATACTGCTGGGGCCAACGTCCTGACTTTC.